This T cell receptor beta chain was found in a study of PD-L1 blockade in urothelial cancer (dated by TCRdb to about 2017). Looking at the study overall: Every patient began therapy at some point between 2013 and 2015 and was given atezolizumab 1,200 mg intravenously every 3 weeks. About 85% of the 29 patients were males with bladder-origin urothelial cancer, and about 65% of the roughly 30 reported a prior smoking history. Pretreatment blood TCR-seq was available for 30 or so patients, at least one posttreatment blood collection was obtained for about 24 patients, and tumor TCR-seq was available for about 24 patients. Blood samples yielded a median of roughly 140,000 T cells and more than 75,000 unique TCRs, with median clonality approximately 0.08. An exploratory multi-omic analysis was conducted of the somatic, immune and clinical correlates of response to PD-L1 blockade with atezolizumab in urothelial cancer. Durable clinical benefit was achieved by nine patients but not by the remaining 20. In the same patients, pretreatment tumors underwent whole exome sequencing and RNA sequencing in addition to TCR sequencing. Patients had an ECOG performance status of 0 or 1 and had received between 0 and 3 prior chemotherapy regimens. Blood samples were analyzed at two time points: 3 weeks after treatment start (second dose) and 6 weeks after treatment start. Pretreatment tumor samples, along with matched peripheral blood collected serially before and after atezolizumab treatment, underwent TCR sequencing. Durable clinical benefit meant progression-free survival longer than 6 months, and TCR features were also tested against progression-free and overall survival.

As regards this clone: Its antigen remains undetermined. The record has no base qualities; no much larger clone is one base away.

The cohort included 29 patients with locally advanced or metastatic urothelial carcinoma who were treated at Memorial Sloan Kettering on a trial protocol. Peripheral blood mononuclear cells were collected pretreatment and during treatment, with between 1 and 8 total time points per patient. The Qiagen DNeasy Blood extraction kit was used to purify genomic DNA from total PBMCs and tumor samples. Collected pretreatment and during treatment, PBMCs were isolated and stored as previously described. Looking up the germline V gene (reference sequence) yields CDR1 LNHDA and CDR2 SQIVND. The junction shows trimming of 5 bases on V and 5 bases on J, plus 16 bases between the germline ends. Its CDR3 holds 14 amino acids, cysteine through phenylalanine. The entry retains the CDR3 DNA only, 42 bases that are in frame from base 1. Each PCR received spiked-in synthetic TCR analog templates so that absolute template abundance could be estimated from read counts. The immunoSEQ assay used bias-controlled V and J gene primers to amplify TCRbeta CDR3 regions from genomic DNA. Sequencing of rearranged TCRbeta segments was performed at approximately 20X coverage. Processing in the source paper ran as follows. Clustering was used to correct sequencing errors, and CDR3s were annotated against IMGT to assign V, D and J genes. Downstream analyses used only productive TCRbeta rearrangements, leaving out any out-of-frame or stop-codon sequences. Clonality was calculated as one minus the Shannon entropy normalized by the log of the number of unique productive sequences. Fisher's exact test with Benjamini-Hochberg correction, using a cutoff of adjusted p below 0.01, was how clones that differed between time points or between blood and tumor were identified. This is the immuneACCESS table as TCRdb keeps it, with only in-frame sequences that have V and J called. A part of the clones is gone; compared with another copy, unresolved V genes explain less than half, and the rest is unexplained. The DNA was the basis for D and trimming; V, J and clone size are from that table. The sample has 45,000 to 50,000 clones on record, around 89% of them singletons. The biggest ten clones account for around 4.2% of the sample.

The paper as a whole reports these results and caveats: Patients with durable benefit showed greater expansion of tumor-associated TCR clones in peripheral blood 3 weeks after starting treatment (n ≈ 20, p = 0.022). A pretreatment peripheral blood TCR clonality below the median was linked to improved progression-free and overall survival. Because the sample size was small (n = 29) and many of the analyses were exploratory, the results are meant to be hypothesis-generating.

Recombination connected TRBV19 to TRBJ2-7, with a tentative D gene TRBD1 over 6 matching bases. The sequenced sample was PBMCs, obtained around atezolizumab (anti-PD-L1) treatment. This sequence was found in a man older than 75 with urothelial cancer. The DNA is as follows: TGTGCCAGTAGTCAGGGGCGACTAATCGACGAGCAGTACTTC. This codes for CASSQGRLIDEQYF. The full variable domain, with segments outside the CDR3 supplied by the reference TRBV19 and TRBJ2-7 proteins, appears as DGGITQSPKYLFRKEGQNVTLSCEQNLNHDAMYWYRQDPGQGLRLIYYSQIVNDFQKGDIAEGYSVSREKKESFPLTVTSAQKNPTAFYLCASSQGRLIDEQYFGPGTRLTVT.